The 22 T cell receptor beta chains presented below share a single source sample, sequenced in a study of cytomegalovirus exposure and HLA in healthy donors. Assay: immunoSEQ multiplex PCR; the TCRdb copy retains only in-frame clones and omits some. The repertoire holds 150,000 to 200,000 clones, approximately 84% seen once, with about 7% in the top ten. The sequencing sample was made of PBMCs. These receptor sequences come from a man aged 18 to 35 in good health and CMV-seropositive.

The genes are TRBV27 and TRBJ2-7; D remains unclear. Germline V CDR1 and CDR2: MNHEY, SMNVEV (reference sequence). The V gene lost 0 bases and the J gene lost 2 bases, with 14 bases spanning the gap. The CDR3 spans 16 residues. CDR3 region: CASSLSSGRITYEQYF. The CDR3 bases are TGTGCCAGCAGTTTATCATCAGGCAGGATAACCTACGAGCAGTACTTC.

The V and J genes are TRBV27 and TRBJ1-5; 11 bases match TRBD1. The V gene's germline CDR1 is MNHEY and CDR2 SMNVEV (reference sequence). The CDR3 sequence is 16 residues long. With V trimmed by 5 bases and J by 6 bases, 9 bases remained unmatched. The CDR3, as DNA: TGTGCCAGCAGTCCTAGGACAGGGGGCTCCGGTCAGCCCCAGCATTTT. Translating it yields CASSPRTGGSGQPQHF.

Concerning this clone itself: One base away lies a much larger clone, so this may be a sequencing read error. The chain employs TRBV2 and TRBJ2-3, with 14 bases aligning to TRBD2. Germline CDR1 is SNHLY and CDR2 is FYNNEI. The CDR3 contains 15 residues. V lost 6 bases and J lost 5; bases outside the gene matches: 4. As DNA, the CDR3 is TGTGCCAGCAGCCCCGGGACTAGCGGGAGAGATACGCAGTATTTT. Its translation is CASSPGTSGRDTQYF.

V is TRBV6-5 and J is TRBJ2-5; a weak D match, TRBD2 (5 bases). V was cut by 7 bases and J by 5 bases, with 17 bases left in between. This CDR3 comprises 14 residues. Germline loops: CDR1 MNHEY, CDR2 SVGAGI. The CDR3: CASTVLGVKETQYF. CDR3 bases: TGTGCCAGCACCGTTCTCGGGGTCAAGGAGACCCAGTACTTC.

The chain has TRBV4-3 and TRBJ2-1, with a possible D match to TRBD2 (6 bases). Trimming removed 1 base at V and 9 bases at J, with 16 bases between. CDR3 length equals 15 residues. Germline CDR1 LGHNA, CDR2 YSLEER. The CDR3 DNA reads as TGCGCCAGCAGCCAAGGATCGGGAGCCCCGGGTGAGCAGTTCTTC. Its translation: CASSQGSGAPGEQFF.

This clone came up once. The V and J genes are TRBV5-4 and TRBJ2-7, with 8 bases matching TRBD1. Unmatched junction bases numbered 5, after V lost 4 bases and J lost 2 bases. The CDR3 has 14 amino acids. CDR1 and CDR2 from the germline V gene are SGHNT and YYREEE (reference sequence). The CDR3 region is CASSRQGNAYEQYF. The CDR3 DNA follows: TGTGCCAGCAGCCGACAGGGGAATGCCTACGAGCAGTACTTC.

In nucleotides, the CDR3 is TGTGCCAGTATTGGGACTGAGGAGTCATCCCAGTATTTT. Amino acids: CASIGTEESSQYF. V usage is TRBV19 and J usage is TRBJ2-3; D is perhaps TRBD2 (6 bases). Germline-derived CDR1 and CDR2 are LNHDA and SQIVND (reference sequence). The germline V and J ends were trimmed by 7 bases and 12 bases, with 20 bases remaining between them. The CDR3 has 13 amino acids.

The rearrangement joins TRBV4-3 to TRBJ1-2, with unresolved D. V lost 0 bases to trimming and J lost 7 bases, with 9 bases between them. CDR1 LGHNA and CDR2 YSLEER come from the germline V gene. CDR3 length: 13 residues. The CDR3 DNA follows: TGCGCCAGCAGCCAAGAAATAGGAGGTGGCTACACCTTC. It encodes CASSQEIGGGYTF.

The V and J genes are TRBV11-2 and TRBJ2-5, with D possibly being TRBD1 (7 bases). CDR1 SGHAT and CDR2 FQNNGV come from the germline V gene. The CDR3 is 16 residues long. V gave up 10 bases and J gave up 0 bases, with 21 bases separating them. Here the CDR3 DNA reads TGTGCCATCCCCTGGAGGGGGCAACACGACCAAGAGACCCAGTACTTC. Encoded protein: CAIPWRGQHDQETQYF. The entire variable domain, with the rest obtained from reference TRBV11-2 and TRBJ2-5, is as follows: EAGVAQSPRYKIIEKRQSVAFWCNPISGHATLYWYQQILGQGPKLLIQFQNNGVVDDSQLPKDRFSAERLKGVDSTLKIQPAKLEDSAVYLCAIPWRGQHDQETQYFGPGTRLLVL.

This clone was seen a few times. The gene calls are TRBV30 and TRBJ2-3; 7 nucleotides align to TRBD1. Germline lookup yields CDR1 GTSNPN and CDR2 SVGIG (reference sequence). V lost 5 bases to trimming and J lost 0 bases; unmatched junction nucleotides: 8. CDR3 length: 15 amino acids. The CDR3 protein is CAWARGRTSTDTQYF. Written as DNA, the CDR3 is TGTGCCTGGGCTAGGGGGCGAACTAGCACAGATACGCAGTATTTT.

V and J are TRBV9 and TRBJ2-2; TRBD2 might be the D (7 bases). CDR1 and CDR2 from the germline V gene are SGDLS and YYNGEE. This CDR3 spans 14 amino acids. The V gene lost 7 bases and the J gene lost 4 bases, with 14 bases spanning the gap. The CDR3 DNA sequence: TGTGCCAGCGGAAGGGGGAGGGTCACCGGGGAGCTGTTTTTT. Amino acids: CASGRGRVTGELFF.

This clone was seen only a few times. The rearrangement joins TRBV5-1 to TRBJ1-1, with D tentatively TRBD1 (6 bases). In germline, CDR1 is SGHRS, CDR2 YFSETQ. V dropped 9 bases and J dropped 3 bases, with 21 bases sitting between them. The CDR3 is made up of 15 amino acids. In DNA, the CDR3 is TGCGCCAACGGTTTAACAGGGCGGGTGGACACTGAAGCTTTCTTT. Translated: CANGLTGRVDTEAFF.

This chain joins TRBV5-1 and TRBJ2-3; tentatively, D is TRBD1 (6 bases). Germline V gene lookup returns CDR1 SGHRS and CDR2 YFSETQ. V was trimmed by 4 bases and J by 0 bases, leaving 15 bases between them. The CDR3 sequence is 16 residues long. Here the CDR3 reads CASSVDGTISTDTQYF. Written as DNA, the CDR3 is TGCGCCAGCAGCGTAGACGGGACAATAAGCACAGATACGCAGTATTTT.

The chain has TRBV9 and TRBJ2-7; 10 bases agree with TRBD2. J was trimmed by 0 bases and V by 0 bases; bases with no gene match: 6. CDR1 is SGDLS and CDR2 is YYNGEE in the germline V gene. CDR3 size: 17 residues. The CDR3 coding sequence is TGTGCCAGCAGCGTAGTGCTACTAGCGGGGATCTCCTACGAGCAGTACTTC. This translates into CASSVVLLAGISYEQYF.

The chain combines TRBV29-1 with TRBJ2-2, with D perhaps matching TRBD1 (5 bases). The ends were cut back, 5 bases at V and 3 bases at J, with 10 bases in the middle. Germline V gene sequence: CDR1 SQVTM, CDR2 ANQGSEA. The CDR3 length is 13 residues. As DNA, the CDR3 is TGCAGCGTTAAGGACACCTACACCGGGGAGCTGTTTTTT. Encoded protein: CSVKDTYTGELFF.

The genes are TRBV14 and TRBJ2-2; TRBD2 matches at 9 bases. CDR3 length equals 19 residues. With 3 bases clipped from V and 2 bases from J, the junction kept 13 bases outside the gene matches. Per germline, CDR1 SGHDN and CDR2 FVKESK. DNA for the CDR3: TGTGCCAGCAGCCAGGGCGGAATGGTTCTAGCGGGAAACACCGGGGAGCTGTTTTTT. This translates into CASSQGGMVLAGNTGELFF.

The chain has TRBV28 and TRBJ2-6; D perhaps matches TRBD2 (7 bases). Germline V lookup: CDR1 MDHEN, CDR2 SYDVKM. This CDR3 is built from 17 residues. The V end lost 3 bases, the J end lost 4 bases, and 16 bases lay between the germline ends. The CDR3 is CASSFLAGGPGANVLTF. DNA for the CDR3: TGTGCCAGCAGTTTTCTGGCCGGGGGGCCGGGGGCCAACGTCCTGACTTTC.

The CDR3, as DNA: TGCGCCAGCAGCCAGGGACATAATCAGCCCCAGCATTTT. Residues: CASSQGHNQPQHF. V and J are TRBV4-3 and TRBJ1-5; perhaps TRBD1 as D (6 bases). CDR1 and CDR2 from the germline V gene are LGHNA and YSLEER. The CDR3 covers 13 residues. The ends were cut back, 3 bases at V and 4 bases at J, with 7 bases in the middle.

As concerns this clone: The sample carries other DNA sequences with the same CDR3. The V call is TRBV9, the J call TRBJ2-7; TRBD2 agrees at 8 bases. The CDR3 runs to 14 residues. V was pared by 2 bases and J by 3 bases, with 4 bases of the junction left unmatched. CDR1 and CDR2 (germline): SGDLS, YYNGEE. The CDR3, as DNA: TGTGCCAGCAGCGTCAGCGGGAGAGGCTACGAGCAGTACTTC. Residues: CASSVSGRGYEQYF.

The chain carries TRBV6-9 and TRBJ2-2, with 10 bases aligning to TRBD1. This CDR3 has 17 amino acids. Germline values: CDR1 MNHGY, CDR2 SVAAGI. The ends lost 6 bases at V and 1 base at J; junction bases unmatched: 8. CDR3 sequence reads: CASRPTGTGENTGELFF. CDR3 DNA sequence: TGTGCCAGCAGACCCACCGGGACAGGGGAGAACACCGGGGAGCTGTTTTTT.

The V gene is TRBV5-1, the J gene TRBJ2-7; the D is unclear. This CDR3 region has 14 residues. V lost 0 bases to trimming and J lost 3 bases, with 10 bases between them. Per the germline V gene, CDR1 is SGHRS and CDR2 is YFSETQ. In DNA, the CDR3 is TGCGCCAGCAGCTTGGGGCAGGCTAACTACGAGCAGTACTTC. As protein: CASSLGQANYEQYF.

This clone was detected a few times. This chain connects TRBV6-5 to TRBJ1-1; TRBD1 agrees at 9 bases. After removal of 6 bases from V and 5 bases from J, the junction contained 10 bases not matched to a gene. The germline CDR1 and CDR2 sequences are MNHEY and SVGAGI. CDR3 length: 15 amino acids. The CDR3 DNA reads TGTGCCAGCAGGGGACAGGGAATCTTGGAAACTGAAGCTTTCTTT. This encodes CASRGQGILETEAFF.